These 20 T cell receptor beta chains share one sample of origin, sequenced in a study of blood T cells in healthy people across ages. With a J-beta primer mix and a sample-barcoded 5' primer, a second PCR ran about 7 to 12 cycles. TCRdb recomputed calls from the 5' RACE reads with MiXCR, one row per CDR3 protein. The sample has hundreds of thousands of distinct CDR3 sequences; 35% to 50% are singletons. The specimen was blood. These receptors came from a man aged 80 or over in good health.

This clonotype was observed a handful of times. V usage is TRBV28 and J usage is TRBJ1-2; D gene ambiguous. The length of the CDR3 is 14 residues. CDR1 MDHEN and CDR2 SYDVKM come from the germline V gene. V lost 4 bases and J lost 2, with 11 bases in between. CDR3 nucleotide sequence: TGTGCCAGCAGTTCCTCCCCCTTGAACTATGGCTACACCTTC. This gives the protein CASSSSPLNYGYTF.

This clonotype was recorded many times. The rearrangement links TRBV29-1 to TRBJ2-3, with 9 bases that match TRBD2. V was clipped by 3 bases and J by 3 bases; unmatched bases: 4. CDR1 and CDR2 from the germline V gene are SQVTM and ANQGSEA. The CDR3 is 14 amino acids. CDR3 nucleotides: TGCAGCGTTGAGCGGGAGGGCCGAACAGATACGCAGTATTTT. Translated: CSVEREGRTDTQYF.

CDR3 loop: CSANSGTPSSYEQFF. The CDR3 DNA reads as TGCAGTGCCAATAGCGGGACTCCCTCATCCTACGAGCAGTTCTTC. The genes are TRBV20-1 and TRBJ2-1; the match to TRBD2 covers 8 bases. After removal of 6 bases from V and 10 bases from J, the junction contained 17 bases not matched to a gene. The germline V gene has CDR1 DFQATT and CDR2 SNEGSKA (reference sequence). CDR3 length equals 15 residues.

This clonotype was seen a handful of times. The CDR3: CSASRGGEQYF. The DNA for the CDR3 is TGCAGTGCTTCCCGAGGGGGCGAGCAGTACTTC. The chain recombines TRBV20-1 with TRBJ2-7; D might be TRBD1 (6 bases). V lost 5 bases and J 6 bases, leaving 11 bases between the germline ends. The CDR3 spans 11 residues. Germline V gene data show CDR1 as DFQATT and CDR2 as SNEGSKA (reference sequence).

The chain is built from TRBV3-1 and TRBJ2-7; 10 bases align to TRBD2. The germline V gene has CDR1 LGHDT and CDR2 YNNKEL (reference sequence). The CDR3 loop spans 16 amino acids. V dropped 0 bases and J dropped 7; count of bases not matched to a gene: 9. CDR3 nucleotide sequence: TGTGCCAGCAGCCAAGATTTGCTAGCGGGAGTACATGAGCAGTACTTC. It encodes CASSQDLLAGVHEQYF.

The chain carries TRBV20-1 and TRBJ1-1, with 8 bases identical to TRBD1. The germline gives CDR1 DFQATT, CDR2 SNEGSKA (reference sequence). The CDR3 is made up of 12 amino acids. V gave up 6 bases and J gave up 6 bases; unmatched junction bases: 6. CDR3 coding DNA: TGCAGTGCGAAGACAGGGGTGGCTGAAGCTTTCTTT. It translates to CSAKTGVAEAFF.

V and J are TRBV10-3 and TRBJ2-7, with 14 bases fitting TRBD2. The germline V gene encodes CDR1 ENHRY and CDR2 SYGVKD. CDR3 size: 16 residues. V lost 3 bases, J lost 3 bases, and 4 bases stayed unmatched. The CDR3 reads CAISDPGTSGSYEQYF. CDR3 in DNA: TGTGCCATCAGTGACCCAGGGACTAGCGGGAGCTACGAGCAGTACTTC.

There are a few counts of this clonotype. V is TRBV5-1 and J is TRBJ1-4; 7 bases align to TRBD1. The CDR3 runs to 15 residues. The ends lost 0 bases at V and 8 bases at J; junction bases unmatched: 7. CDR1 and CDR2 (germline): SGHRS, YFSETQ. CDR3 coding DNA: TGCGCCAGCAGCTTGGCTGGACAGGATAGCGAAAAACTGTTTTTT. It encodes CASSLAGQDSEKLFF.

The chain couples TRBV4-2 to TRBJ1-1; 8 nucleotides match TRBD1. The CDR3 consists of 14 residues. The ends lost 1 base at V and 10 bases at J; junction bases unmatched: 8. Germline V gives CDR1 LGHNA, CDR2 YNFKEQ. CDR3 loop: CASSQGQGMNAAFF. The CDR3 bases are TGTGCCAGCAGCCAAGGACAGGGGATGAACGCAGCTTTCTTT.

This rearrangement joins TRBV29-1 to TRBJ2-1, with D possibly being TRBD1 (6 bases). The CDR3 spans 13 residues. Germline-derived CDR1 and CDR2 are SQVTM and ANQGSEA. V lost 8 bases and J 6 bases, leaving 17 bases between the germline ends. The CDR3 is CSFGPGRGNEQFF. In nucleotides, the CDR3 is TGCAGCTTTGGTCCGGGCAGGGGCAATGAGCAGTTCTTC.

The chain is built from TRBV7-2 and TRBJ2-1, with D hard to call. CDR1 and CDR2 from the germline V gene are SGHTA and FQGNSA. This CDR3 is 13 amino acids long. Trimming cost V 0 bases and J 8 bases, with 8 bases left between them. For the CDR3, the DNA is TGTGCCAGCAGCTTAGCCAAGGTTTATGAGCAGTTCTTC. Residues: CASSLAKVYEQFF.

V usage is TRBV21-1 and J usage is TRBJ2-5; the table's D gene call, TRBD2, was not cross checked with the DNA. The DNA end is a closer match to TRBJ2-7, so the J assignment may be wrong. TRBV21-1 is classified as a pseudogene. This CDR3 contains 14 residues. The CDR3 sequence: CASSAAGGPHEQYF. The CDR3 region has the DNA TGTGCCAGCAGCGCCGCGGGAGGGCCTCACGAGCAGTACTTC.

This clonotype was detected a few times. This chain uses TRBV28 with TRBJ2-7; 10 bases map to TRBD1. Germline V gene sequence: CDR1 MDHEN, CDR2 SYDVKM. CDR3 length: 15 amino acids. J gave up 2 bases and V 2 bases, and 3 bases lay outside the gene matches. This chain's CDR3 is CASSLIGQGAYEQYF. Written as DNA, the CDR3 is TGTGCCAGCAGTTTAATCGGACAGGGGGCCTACGAGCAGTACTTC. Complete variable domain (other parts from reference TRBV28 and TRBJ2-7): DVKVTQSSRYLVKRTGEKVFLECVQDMDHENMFWYRQDPGLGLRLIYFSYDVKMKEKGDIPEGYSVSREKKERFSLILESASTNQTSMYLCASSLIGQGAYEQYFGPGTRLTVT.

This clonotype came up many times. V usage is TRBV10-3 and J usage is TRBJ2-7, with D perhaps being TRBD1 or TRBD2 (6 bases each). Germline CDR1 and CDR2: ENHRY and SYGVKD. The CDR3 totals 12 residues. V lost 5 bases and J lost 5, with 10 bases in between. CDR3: CAISSGEDEQYF. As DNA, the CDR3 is TGTGCCATCAGTTCAGGGGAGGACGAGCAGTACTTC.

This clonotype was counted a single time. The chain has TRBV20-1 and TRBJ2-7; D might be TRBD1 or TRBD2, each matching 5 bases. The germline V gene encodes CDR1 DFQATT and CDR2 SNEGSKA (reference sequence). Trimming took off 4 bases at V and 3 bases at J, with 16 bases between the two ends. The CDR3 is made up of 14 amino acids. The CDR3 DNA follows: TGCAGTGCTAATGAATTGGGACCGAACTACGAGCAGTACTTC. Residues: CSANELGPNYEQYF.

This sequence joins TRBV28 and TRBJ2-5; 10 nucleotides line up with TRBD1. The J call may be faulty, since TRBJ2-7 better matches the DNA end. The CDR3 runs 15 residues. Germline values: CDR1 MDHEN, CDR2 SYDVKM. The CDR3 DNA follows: TGTGCCAGCAGCCCTTGGACAGGGGGTGACTACGAGCAGTACTTC. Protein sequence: CASSPWTGGDYEQYF.

Here the CDR3 DNA reads TGCGCCAGCAGCCAAGAGACTTCCCGAGTCGAGACCCAGTACTTC. It encodes CASSQETSRVETQYF. The chain uses TRBV4-3 and TRBJ2-5; D is uncertain. CDR3 size: 15 residues. Trimming shortened V by 0 bases and J by 5 bases, and 13 bases separated the two germline ends. Germline V gene sequence: CDR1 LGHNA, CDR2 YSLEER.

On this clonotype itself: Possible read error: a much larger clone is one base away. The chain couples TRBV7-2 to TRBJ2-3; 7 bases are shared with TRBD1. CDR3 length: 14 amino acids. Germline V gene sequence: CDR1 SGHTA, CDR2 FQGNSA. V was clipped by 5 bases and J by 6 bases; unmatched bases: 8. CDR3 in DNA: TGTGCCAGCAGCGACCACAGGGGTGGTGATACGCAGTATTTT. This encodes CASSDHRGGDTQYF. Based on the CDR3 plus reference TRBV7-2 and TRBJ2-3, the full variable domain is GAGVSQSPSNKVTEKGKDVELRCDPISGHTALYWYRQSLGQGLEFLIYFQGNSAPDKSGLPSDRFSAERTGGSVSTLTIQRTQQEDSAVYLCASSDHRGGDTQYFGPGTRLTVL.

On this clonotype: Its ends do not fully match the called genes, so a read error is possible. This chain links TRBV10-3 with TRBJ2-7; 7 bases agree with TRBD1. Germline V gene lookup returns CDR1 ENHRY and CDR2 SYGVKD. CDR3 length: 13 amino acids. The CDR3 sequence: CTIRGTETYEQYF. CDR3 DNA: TGTACCATCAGGGGGACAGAGACCTACGAGCAGTACTTC.

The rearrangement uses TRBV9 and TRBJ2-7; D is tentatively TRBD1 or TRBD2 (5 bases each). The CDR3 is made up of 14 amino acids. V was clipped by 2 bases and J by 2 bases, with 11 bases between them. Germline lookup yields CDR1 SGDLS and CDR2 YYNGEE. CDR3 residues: CASSVSGDPYEQYF. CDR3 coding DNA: TGTGCCAGCAGCGTCTCCGGGGACCCCTACGAGCAGTACTTC.